The rows below give T cell receptor beta chains drawn from one sample of a study of beta chain features in type 1 diabetes. Assay: immunoSEQ multiplex PCR; the TCRdb copy retains only in-frame clones and omits some. The table records under 200,000 clones, around 10% of them present only once. What was sequenced was central memory CD4+ T cells from blood. The receptors originated from a man in his thirties or forties with type 1 diabetes. Each CDR3 is given with its conserved first and last residue. The order of the fields is D gene, clone size, J gene, V gene, CDR3 DNA, CDR3 protein. A D gene is named only where the DNA matches it firmly. Some rows mark clone size as missing; the rest say once, few, many or name a class of expanded clone.

>NA|NA|TRBJ2-5|TRBV14
TGTGCCAGCAGCCAATTTGGGAGAAGTATAGAAACCCAGTACTTC
CASSQFGRSIETQYF
>NA|few|TRBJ2-7|TRBV18
TGTGCCAGCTCACCTTCTAGCAGGAGCTCCTACGAGCAGTACTTC
CASSPSSRSSYEQYF
>NA|few|TRBJ2-3|TRBV7-9
TGTGCCAGCAGCTCCACCCCGGGACAACTAAAAGATACGCAGTATTTT
CASSSTPGQLKDTQYF
>NA|NA|TRBJ1-3|TRBV4-3
TGCGCCAGCAGCCATGATCGGGACTTCTTGGCTGGAAACACCATATATTTT
CASSHDRDFLAGNTIYF
>NA|few|TRBJ1-1|TRBV7-6
TGTGCCAGCAGCCCGACTCAGAACACTGAAGCTTTCTTT
CASSPTQNTEAFF
>TRBD2|few|TRBJ2-5|TRBV28
TGTGCCAGCACCCGTAGCGGGTTGGGACAAGAGACCCAGTACTTC
CASTRSGLGQETQYF
>NA|NA|TRBJ2-5|TRBV7-9
TGTGCCAGCAGCTTAGCGAGGGAGCAAGAGACCCAGTACTTC
CASSLAREQETQYF
>TRBD2|NA|TRBJ2-5|TRBV5-4
TGTGCCAGCAGCTTGGTCCCCGGGACTAGCGGGAGCACGGAAGAGACCCAGTACTTC
CASSLVPGTSGSTEETQYF
>NA|NA|TRBJ2-3|TRBV29-1
TGCAGCGTTTCAAATACGCAGTATTTT
CSVSNTQYF
>TRBD1|few|TRBJ1-1|TRBV2
TGTGCCACCTCAACCGGGACAGGGAACACTGAAGCTTTCTTT
CATSTGTGNTEAFF
>TRBD1|few|TRBJ1-5|TRBV13
TGTGCCAGCAGCTTAAGGACAGGGGGCAATCAGCCCCAGCATTTT
CASSLRTGGNQPQHF
>NA|few|TRBJ2-1|TRBV29-1
TGCAGCGTTGAAAGGTCAGGCATCGATGAGCAGTTCTTC
CSVERSGIDEQFF
>NA|NA|TRBJ1-1|TRBV7-9
TGTGCCAGCAGCTTAGACAGAGAAGCTTTCTTT
CASSLDREAFF
>NA|few|TRBJ2-5|TRBV30
TGTGCCTGGAGTGTCCGCCAGGGATCCGGGACCCAGTACTTC
CAWSVRQGSGTQYF
>TRBD1|NA|TRBJ1-2|TRBV18
TGTGCCAGCTCACCACCGGGAATTAGGGGGCAGGATGGCTACACCTTC
CASSPPGIRGQDGYTF
>TRBD2|NA|TRBJ2-7|TRBV7-2
TGTGCCAGCAGCTTATTTGGACTAGCGGGAGGCGAGCAGTACTTC
CASSLFGLAGGEQYF
>NA|NA|TRBJ1-5|TRBV7-9
TGTGCCAGCAGCTCCTGGGGGGGAGGCAATCAGCCCCAGCATTTT
CASSSWGGGNQPQHF
>TRBD1|NA|TRBJ1-2|TRBV6-5
TGTGCCAGCAGGCTAGGACAGGGTATCTATGGCTACACCTTC
CASRLGQGIYGYTF
>TRBD2|few|TRBJ2-1|TRBV9
TGTGCCAGCAGCGCCGAACTAGCGGGAGGGATCTACAATGAGCAGTTCTTC
CASSAELAGGIYNEQFF
>NA|few|TRBJ1-1|TRBV7-2
TGTGCCAGCACCGGGGGGGGTGTAGAAGCTTTCTTT
CASTGGGVEAFF
>TRBD1|NA|TRBJ1-2|TRBV11-3
TGTGCCAGCAGCTTAGGCCAGGGGGAAGGCTACACCTTC
CASSLGQGEGYTF
>NA|NA|TRBJ1-5|TRBV30
TGTGCCTGGAGTGTTCAAGCGGGTCATCAGCCCCAGCATTTT
CAWSVQAGHQPQHF
>NA|NA|TRBJ1-1|TRBV5-1
TGCGCCAGCAGGCCTGACAGCAACACTGAAGCTTTCTTT
CASRPDSNTEAFF
>TRBD2|NA|TRBJ2-5|TRBV27
TGTGCCAGCAGTTTATCGCGTGGACTAGCGGGAGGGGAGACCCAGTACTTC
CASSLSRGLAGGETQYF
>NA|few|TRBJ2-5|TRBV7-3
TGTGCCAGCAGCTTAGCCCCAGGCAAAGAGACCCAGTACTTC
CASSLAPGKETQYF
>TRBD2|NA|TRBJ2-3|TRBV2
TGTGCCAGCAGACGGCCGTGGCTAGCGGGAAGCACAGATACGCAGTATTTT
CASRRPWLAGSTDTQYF
>NA|few|TRBJ1-5|TRBV7-9
TGTGCCAGCAGCTTAGGTTCAAGCCAGCCCCAGCATTTT
CASSLGSSQPQHF
>NA|few|TRBJ2-7|TRBV10-3
TGTGCCATCAGTGACCCAGACCCGGGTACCGAGCAGTACTTC
CAISDPDPGTEQYF
>NA|few|TRBJ2-1|TRBV30
TGTGCCTGGAGTCTCCCAGGTGTTAGGTTGAGTGAGCAGTTCTTC
CAWSLPGVRLSEQFF
>NA|NA|TRBJ2-1|TRBV27
TGTGCCAGCAGTTTGGGCAGGCGCGAGCAGTTCTTC
CASSLGRREQFF
>TRBD2|few|TRBJ2-1|TRBV6-5
TGTGCCAGCAGTTACTCGGTAGCGGGTGACAATGAGCAGTTCTTC
CASSYSVAGDNEQFF
>TRBD1|NA|TRBJ2-3|TRBV7-2
TGTGCCAGCAGCTTCGGTTGGACAGGGGGCGGATGGGGCACAGATACGCAGTATTTT
CASSFGWTGGGWGTDTQYF
>NA|few|TRBJ2-7|TRBV18
TGTGCCAGCTCACCCAGGCACGGTTACGAGCAGTACTTC
CASSPRHGYEQYF
>TRBD1|NA|TRBJ1-2|TRBV11-2
TGTGCCAGCGGCGGACAGGGGGACGTCTATGGCTACACCTTC
CASGGQGDVYGYTF
>NA|NA|TRBJ2-1|TRBV6-6
TGTGCCAGCAGTCCATCAGGGTTCGATGAGCAGTTCTTC
CASSPSGFDEQFF
>NA|NA|TRBJ2-3|TRBV5-4
TGTGCCAGCAGCCAAATAGATACGCAGTATTTT
CASSQIDTQYF